The rows below give T cell receptor beta chains drawn from one sample of a study of CD8 T cells in ankylosing spondylitis. Each CDR3 protein is one row after TCRdb ran MiXCR on the 5' RACE reads. The repertoire consists of around 150,000 distinct CDR3 sequences, with 44% occurring once and the leading ten covering approximately 14%. Material: synovial fluid, either unsorted or a sorted T cell fraction (not recorded which). The origin of the receptors is a male donor with ankylosing spondylitis. The CDR3 runs from the conserved cysteine through the conserved F or W. The D gene is left open where the match is weak. Some rows have no size entry. The others give once, few or many, or a class for an expanded clone.

cdr3_aa,cdr3_nt,j_call,clone_size,d_call,cdr3_length,v_call
CASSPVGTHTQYF,TGTGCCAGCAGCCCAGTGGGCACCCATACGCAGTATTTT,TRBJ2-3,.,.,13,TRBV7-9
CASSSIMGVLEAFF,TGTGCCAGCAGCTCCATCATGGGGGTACTGGAAGCTTTCTTT,TRBJ1-1,.,.,14,TRBV12-3/TRBV12-4
CASSLDRGLGGYTF,TGTGCCAGCAGCTTAGACAGGGGGCTAGGAGGCTACACCTTC,TRBJ1-2,.,TRBD1,14,TRBV7-9
CSVEEGMGSHEQFF,TGCAGCGTTGAAGAAGGGATGGGCAGCCATGAGCAGTTCTTC,TRBJ2-1,.,.,14,TRBV29-1
CASSSLSTHGEKLFF,TGTGCCAGCAGCTCGCTCAGTACCCACGGGGAAAAACTGTTTTTT,TRBJ1-4,.,.,15,TRBV12-3/TRBV12-4
CASSSPGWSVAEAFF,TGTGCCAGCAGCTCGCCCGGGTGGTCGGTCGCTGAAGCTTTCTTT,TRBJ1-1,.,.,15,TRBV7-8
CASSRTGQAVTMSYTF,TGTGCCAGCAGCCGAACCGGACAGGCAGTAACTATGTCCTACACCTTC,TRBJ1-2,.,TRBD1,16,TRBV7-2
CASRGGSGANVLTF,TGTGCCAGCAGGGGGGGGTCTGGGGCCAACGTCCTGACTTTC,TRBJ2-6,few,TRBD2,14,TRBV12-3/TRBV12-4
CASSARSGGYHEQFF,TGTGCCAGCAGCGCGCGAAGCGGGGGGTATCATGAGCAGTTCTTC,TRBJ2-1,.,TRBD2,15,TRBV3-1
CASSFVTGLGIYEQYF,TGTGCCAGCAGTTTTGTCACAGGTCTGGGGATCTACGAGCAGTACTTC,TRBJ2-7,.,.,16,TRBV28
CASSVGVGAPYEQYF,TGTGCCAGCAGCGTAGGGGTTGGAGCTCCCTACGAGCAGTACTTC,TRBJ2-7,.,.,15,TRBV9
CASSLYLYGGRLSGSYNEQFF,TGTGCCAGCAGTTTATATCTTTATGGCGGGAGGCTCTCGGGCTCCTACAATGAGCAGTTCTTC,TRBJ2-1,.,TRBD2,21,TRBV28
CASSDGGGAGTDTQYF,TGTGCCAGCAGTGACGGCGGGGGGGCCGGCACAGATACGCAGTATTTT,TRBJ2-3,.,TRBD2,16,TRBV6-4
CASSARQGAIFLNTGELFF,TGCGCCAGCAGCGCGCGACAGGGGGCTATTTTTCTGAACACCGGGGAGCTGTTTTTT,TRBJ2-2,.,TRBD1,19,TRBV4-1
CASSSGAGGWTDTQYF,TGTGCCAGCAGTTCGGGGGCCGGAGGGTGGACAGATACGCAGTATTTT,TRBJ2-3,.,.,16,TRBV3-1
CASSLPGQLYGYTF,TGCGCCAGCAGCCTGCCGGGACAGCTCTATGGCTACACCTTC,TRBJ1-2,.,TRBD1,14,TRBV4-1
CASSLSGDEQFF,TGTGCCAGCAGTTTGAGCGGCGATGAGCAGTTCTTC,TRBJ2-1,.,.,12,TRBV12-3/TRBV12-4
CASSPRGAGAADTQYF,TGTGCCAGCAGCCCCCGTGGAGCGGGGGCCGCAGATACGCAGTATTTT,TRBJ2-3,.,TRBD2,16,TRBV5-6
CASSQTLTSAFSYEQYF,TGTGCCAGCAGTCAAACCCTGACTAGCGCCTTCTCCTACGAGCAGTACTTC,TRBJ2-7,.,TRBD2,17,TRBV28
CASGWGDSDQPQHF,TGTGCCAGTGGATGGGGGGATTCGGATCAGCCCCAGCATTTT,TRBJ1-5,.,.,14,TRBV19